These 24 T cell receptor beta chains were sequenced from one sample in a study of blood T cell repertoires in COVID-19. The repertoire was sequenced with immunoSEQ multiplex PCR; TCRdb's copy has only in-frame clones and lacks some. Among about 97,000 clones, approximately 90% were seen once, and the ten largest hold 1.7%. Material: peripheral blood. The receptors originated from a man aged 55 to 70 with acute or convalescent COVID-19.

V usage is TRBV9 and J usage is TRBJ1-3, with D perhaps TRBD1 (6 bases). Germline V gene sequence: CDR1 SGDLS, CDR2 YYNGEE. This CDR3 region has 19 residues. The V gene lost 0 bases and the J gene lost 0 bases, with 19 bases spanning the gap. CDR3 nucleotides: TGTGCCAGCAGCGTAGTAGCCCCAGGACAGTATTACTCTGGAAACACCATATATTTT. Translating it yields CASSVVAPGQYYSGNTIYF. Drawing the rest from reference TRBV9 and TRBJ1-3, the complete variable domain is DSGVTQTPKHLITATGQRVTLRCSPRSGDLSVYWYQQSLDQGLQFLIQYYNGEERAKGNILERFSAQQFPDLHSELNLSSLELGDSALYFCASSVVAPGQYYSGNTIYFGEGSWLTVV.

J is TRBJ1-1 and V is TRBV28, with D possibly matching TRBD1 (6 bases). The CDR3 runs to 14 residues. Between the trimmed V and J ends, which lost 6 bases and 4 bases, there was a span of 15 bases. Germline CDR1 reads MDHEN; CDR2 reads SYDVKM. DNA of the CDR3: TGTGCCAGCAGCCCGGGGGGGCTGGGCACTGAAGCTTTCTTT. It is translated as CASSPGGLGTEAFF. The variable domain in full, completed from reference TRBV28 and TRBJ1-1, reads DVKVTQSSRYLVKRTGEKVFLECVQDMDHENMFWYRQDPGLGLRLIYFSYDVKMKEKGDIPEGYSVSREKKERFSLILESASTNQTSMYLCASSPGGLGTEAFFGQGTRLTVV.

V is TRBV5-1 and J is TRBJ2-7; no clear D. Germline lookup yields CDR1 SGHRS and CDR2 YFSETQ. Trimming removed 0 bases at V and 5 bases at J, with 15 bases between. This CDR3 has 15 residues. CDR3 coding DNA: TGCGCCAGCAGCTTGGGTGGGCAGGTTGGCCACGAGCAGTACTTC. Amino acids: CASSLGGQVGHEQYF.

The genes are TRBV5-1 and TRBJ1-1, with 7 bases identical to TRBD1. CDR3 length: 14 residues. The germline gives CDR1 SGHRS, CDR2 YFSETQ. V lost 4 bases, J lost 0 bases, and 3 bases stayed unmatched. Here the CDR3 DNA reads TGCGCCAGCAGCACACAGGGGATGAACACTGAAGCTTTCTTT. This encodes CASSTQGMNTEAFF.

The chain is built from TRBV5-8 and TRBJ2-1; unclear D gene. Germline CDR1 reads SGHTS; CDR2 reads YDEGEE. Trimming left V 2 bases short and J 0 bases short, with 6 bases between. The CDR3 is made up of 14 amino acids. CDR3 region: CASSFRSSYNEQFF. The CDR3 DNA follows: TGTGCCAGCAGCTTTAGAAGCTCCTACAATGAGCAGTTCTTC.

The chain uses TRBV2 and TRBJ1-1; unclear D gene. From germline, CDR1 is SNHLY and CDR2 FYNNEI. With 6 bases removed from V and 11 bases from J, the gap between germline ends came to 28 bases. The CDR3 extends over 16 amino acids. This CDR3 is CASREDLGKGVVAAFF. In nucleotides, the CDR3 is TGTGCCAGCAGGGAGGACCTAGGCAAGGGTGTTGTTGCGGCTTTCTTT.

The V call is TRBV30, the J call TRBJ1-6, with TRBD1 matching over 8 bases. The CDR3 consists of 13 residues. Trimming cost V 2 bases and J 12 bases; bases outside gene matches: 6. Germline V CDR1 and CDR2: GTSNPN, SVGIG (reference sequence). DNA for the CDR3: TGTGCCTGGAGTATCAGGGGGCCCCTACCCCTCCACTTT. It translates to CAWSIRGPLPLHF. Full variable domain (missing parts from reference TRBV30 and TRBJ1-6): SQTIHQWPATLVQPVGSPLSLECTVEGTSNPNLYWYRQAAGRGLQLLFYSVGIGQISSEVPQNLSASRPQDRQFILSSKKLLLSDSGFYLCAWSIRGPLPLHFGNGTRLTVT.

This clone turned up a few times. The CDR3 DNA reads as TGTGCCACCAGCAGAGTGGAGCATAGCAATCAGCCCCAGCATTTT. It yields the protein CATSRVEHSNQPQHF. This sequence joins TRBV15 and TRBJ1-5; the D is unclear. Germline-derived CDR1 and CDR2 are LNHNV and YYDKDF (reference sequence). V lost 1 base and J lost 0, with 7 bases in between. This CDR3 contains 15 residues.

The rearrangement joins TRBV7-9 to TRBJ1-5, with D uncertain. Germline assignment: CDR1 SEHNR and CDR2 FQNEAQ (reference sequence). CDR3 length: 13 amino acids. Trimming shortened V by 6 bases and J by 5 bases, and 11 bases separated the two germline ends. The CDR3 protein is CASSIYRDQPQHF. CDR3 nucleotide sequence: TGTGCCAGCAGTATTTACAGAGATCAGCCCCAGCATTTT. Looking up the rest from reference TRBV7-9 and TRBJ1-5 gives the full variable domain: DTGVSQNPRHKITKRGQNVTFRCDPISEHNRLYWYRQTLGQGPEFLTYFQNEAQLEKSRLLSDRFSAERPKGSFSTLEIQRTEQGDSAMYLCASSIYRDQPQHFGDGTRLSIL.

The rearrangement links TRBV5-1 to TRBJ2-2; a possible D gene is TRBD2 (6 bases). Between the trimmed V and J ends, which lost 0 bases and 2 bases, there was a span of 11 bases. The germline V gene encodes CDR1 SGHRS and CDR2 YFSETQ. The CDR3 loop spans 16 amino acids. The CDR3 DNA follows: TGCGCCAGCAGCTTGGGACTAGAAGGAAACACCGGGGAGCTGTTTTTT. It is translated as CASSLGLEGNTGELFF. The whole variable domain, remainder taken from reference TRBV5-1 and TRBJ2-2, is KAGVTQTPRYLIKTRGQQVTLSCSPISGHRSVSWYQQTPGQGLQFLFEYFSETQRNKGNFPGRFSGRQFSNSRSEMNVSTLELGDSALYLCASSLGLEGNTGELFFGEGSRLTVL.

The V call is TRBV28, the J call TRBJ1-3; unclear D gene. The CDR3 runs to 15 residues. Trimming pared 5 bases from V and 2 bases from J, leaving 13 bases between. Germline loops: CDR1 MDHEN, CDR2 SYDVKM. CDR3 region: CASSPLEGAGNTIYF. CDR3 DNA sequence: TGTGCCAGCAGTCCCCTTGAGGGAGCTGGAAACACCATATATTTT.

V is TRBV6-6 and J is TRBJ2-6; D is uncertain. Trimming removed 6 bases from V and 0 bases from J, with 12 bases in between. The CDR3 covers 16 residues. Looked up from germline, CDR1 is MNHNY and CDR2 is SVGAGI (reference sequence). This CDR3 reads CASSPSVSSGANVLTF. In DNA, the CDR3 is TGTGCCAGCAGCCCCTCGGTAAGCTCTGGGGCCAACGTCCTGACTTTC.

The gene calls are TRBV6-1 and TRBJ1-1; unclear D gene. Germline V CDR1 and CDR2: MNHNS, SASEGT. Trimming took off 2 bases at V and 5 bases at J, with 9 bases between the two ends. CDR3 length: 13 amino acids. In DNA, the CDR3 is TGTGCCAGCAGTGAACTTCTACGTACTGAAGCTTTCTTT. This gives the protein CASSELLRTEAFF.

The chain links TRBV10-2 to TRBJ2-7, with unresolved D. V was shortened by 8 bases and J by 4 bases, with 12 bases between the two germline ends. CDR1 is WSHSY and CDR2 is SAAADI in the germline V gene. The length of the CDR3 is 12 residues. Here the CDR3 DNA reads TGCGCCAGCGGTCGAGACACGTACGAGCAGTACTTC. This sequence encodes CASGRDTYEQYF.

This chain links TRBV18 with TRBJ1-5, with TRBD1 matching over 7 bases. Germline loops: CDR1 KGHSH, CDR2 LQKENI. V lost 5 bases and J lost 4; bases outside the gene matches: 8. The CDR3 loop spans 15 amino acids. CDR3 in DNA: TGTGCCAGCTCAACACAGGGGATAGGGAATCAGCCCCAGCATTTT. The encoded protein is CASSTQGIGNQPQHF.

The chain uses TRBV5-4 and TRBJ2-2; TRBD1 might be the D (5 bases). The V end was cut by 4 bases, the J end by 4 bases, with 17 bases between. CDR1 is SGHNT, CDR2 YYREEE, per germline (reference sequence). The CDR3 has 16 residues. CDR3 amino acids: CASSTNQGRITGELFF. The CDR3 DNA follows: TGTGCCAGCAGCACCAACCAGGGTAGGATCACCGGGGAGCTGTTTTTT. Looking up the rest from reference TRBV5-4 and TRBJ2-2 gives the full variable domain: ETGVTQSPTHLIKTRGQQVTLRCSSQSGHNTVSWYQQALGQGPQFIFQYYREEENGRGNFPPRFSGLQFPNYSSELNVNALELDDSALYLCASSTNQGRITGELFFGEGSRLTVL.

This clone is a singleton in its sample. The chain couples TRBV6-6 to TRBJ1-3; tentatively, D is TRBD1 (6 bases). Germline CDR1 MNHNY, CDR2 SVGAGI (reference sequence). V was pared by 0 bases and J by 6 bases, with 15 bases between. This CDR3 spans 16 amino acids. CDR3 DNA: TGTGCCAGCAGTTACTCGCTTCCGGACAGTATAAACACCATATATTTT. The encoded protein is CASSYSLPDSINTIYF.

This sequence joins TRBV4-1 and TRBJ2-5; 9 positions match TRBD2. The CDR3 is 17 residues long. J gave up 1 base and V 4 bases, and 10 bases lay outside the gene matches. Germline values: CDR1 MGHRA, CDR2 YSYEKL. The CDR3 bases are TGCGCCAGCAGCCGCGGCGTTGCGGGGGGGACCCAAGAGACCCAGTACTTC. Protein sequence: CASSRGVAGGTQETQYF.

The chain carries TRBV5-1 and TRBJ2-2, with 7 bases identical to TRBD1. This CDR3 is 14 amino acids long. Per the germline V gene, CDR1 is SGHRS and CDR2 is YFSETQ. J was trimmed by 6 bases and V by 2 bases; bases with no gene match: 4. The CDR3 loop is CASSFGDSPGELFF. In DNA, the CDR3 is TGCGCCAGCAGCTTTGGGGACAGCCCCGGGGAGCTGTTTTTT. The full variable domain, completed using reference TRBV5-1 and TRBJ2-2, is KAGVTQTPRYLIKTRGQQVTLSCSPISGHRSVSWYQQTPGQGLQFLFEYFSETQRNKGNFPGRFSGRQFSNSRSEMNVSTLELGDSALYLCASSFGDSPGELFFGEGSRLTVL.

The genes are TRBV5-6 and TRBJ1-6; tentative D call: TRBD1 (5 bases). The V end was cut by 3 bases, the J end by 7 bases, with 17 bases between. Germline CDR1 reads SGHDT; CDR2 reads YYEEEE. The CDR3 covers 16 residues. The CDR3 DNA sequence: TGTGCCAGCAGCTCCTCGGGGAGGGGAGGAAATTCACCCCTCCACTTT. It translates to CASSSSGRGGNSPLHF. Variable domain in full (rest from reference TRBV5-6 and TRBJ1-6): DAGVTQSPTHLIKTRGQQVTLRCSPKSGHDTVSWYQQALGQGPQFIFQYYEEEERQRGNFPDRFSGHQFPNYSSELNVNALLLGDSALYLCASSSSGRGGNSPLHFGNGTRLTVT.

V usage is TRBV5-6 and J usage is TRBJ1-2; 7 bases match TRBD1. Germline-derived CDR1 and CDR2 are SGHDT and YYEEEE. Trimming at V came to 5 bases and at J to 6 bases, leaving 7 bases not matched to a gene. There are 13 residues in the CDR3. Written as DNA, the CDR3 is TGTGCCAGCAGTTTACAGGGGAAGCATGGCTACACCTTC. Amino acid sequence: CASSLQGKHGYTF.

The chain recombines TRBV3-1 (or the pseudogene TRBV3-2) with TRBJ2-2; D not certain. The CDR3 totals 13 residues. V lost 7 bases and J 3 bases, leaving 9 bases between the germline ends. Germline values: CDR1 LGHDT, CDR2 YNNKEL (reference sequence). The DNA of the CDR3 is TGTGCCAGCAAGAGAGAGTACACCGGGGAGCTGTTTTTT. Residues: CASKREYTGELFF.

The chain combines TRBV30 with TRBJ2-1; TRBD2 matches 8 bases. Trimming at V came to 4 bases and at J to 4 bases, leaving 6 bases not matched to a gene. The CDR3 has 14 residues. The germline V gene encodes CDR1 GTSNPN and CDR2 SVGIG (reference sequence). In DNA, the CDR3 is TGTGCCTGGACCCGCCTAGCGGGTTACAATGAGCAGTTCTTC. It encodes CAWTRLAGYNEQFF.

The rearrangement links TRBV30 to TRBJ1-2, with 8 bases aligning to TRBD1. The V and J ends lost 2 bases and 4 bases, in that order; junction bases with no gene match: 3. Germline loops: CDR1 GTSNPN, CDR2 SVGIG (reference sequence). The CDR3 loop spans 13 amino acids. CDR3 bases: TGTGCCTGGAGTTCAGGGGGCAGCTATGGCTACACCTTC. Translation gives CAWSSGGSYGYTF.